This is a list of T cell receptor beta chains from one sample in a study of shared clonotypes between healthy human individuals. Profiled with immunoSEQ multiplex PCR; TCRdb holds only in-frame clones, not every one. The sample yields about 1,900,000 clones, roughly 95% seen once. The source material was naive CD8+ T cells sorted from blood. These receptors all stem from a man between 18 and 35 years old in good health. Both conserved end residues are part of each CDR3. Each record gives: J gene, clone size, D gene, V gene, CDR3 length, CDR3 DNA, CDR3 protein. The D gene is left open where the match is weak. Size is stated for part of the rows, as once, few or many counts, or as a class when the clone is expanded.

j_call: TRBJ1-5
clone_size: .
d_call: .
v_call: TRBV5-8
cdr3_length: 16
cdr3_nt: TGTGCCAGCAGCAATTATACAGGGTATAGCAATCAGCCCCAGCATTTT
cdr3_aa: CASSNYTGYSNQPQHF

j_call: TRBJ1-2
clone_size: once
d_call: .
v_call: TRBV2
cdr3_length: 13
cdr3_nt: TGTGCCAGCAGTGAAGGGACTAACTATGGCTACACCTTC
cdr3_aa: CASSEGTNYGYTF

j_call: TRBJ1-5
clone_size: .
d_call: .
v_call: TRBV5-8
cdr3_length: 16
cdr3_nt: TGTGCCAGCAGCTCATATCCCGGGACGAACCCAGGACCCCAGCATTTT
cdr3_aa: CASSSYPGTNPGPQHF

j_call: TRBJ2-5
clone_size: .
d_call: .
v_call: TRBV6-5
cdr3_length: 15
cdr3_nt: TGTGCCAGCAGCCCCTCTATACTAGGGGAAGAGACCCAGTACTTC
cdr3_aa: CASSPSILGEETQYF

j_call: TRBJ2-7
clone_size: .
d_call: .
v_call: TRBV9
cdr3_length: 15
cdr3_nt: TGTGCCAGCAGCCCCTCCCCGGACACAGTATACGAGCAGTACTTC
cdr3_aa: CASSPSPDTVYEQYF

j_call: TRBJ2-7
clone_size: .
d_call: TRBD1
v_call: TRBV19
cdr3_length: 15
cdr3_nt: TGTGCCAGTAGTATGGCCGGGACAGGGGGGTACGAGCAGTACTTC
cdr3_aa: CASSMAGTGGYEQYF

j_call: TRBJ2-3
clone_size: .
d_call: TRBD1
v_call: TRBV25-1
cdr3_length: 15
cdr3_nt: TGTGCCAGCACTCCAACAGGGGGCCTAGGAGATACGCAGTATTTT
cdr3_aa: CASTPTGGLGDTQYF

j_call: TRBJ1-2
clone_size: few
d_call: TRBD1
v_call: TRBV9
cdr3_length: 15
cdr3_nt: TGTGCCAGCAGCGGGGACAGACCAAGCAACTATGGCTACACCTTC
cdr3_aa: CASSGDRPSNYGYTF

j_call: TRBJ2-1
clone_size: .
d_call: .
v_call: TRBV6-5
cdr3_length: 15
cdr3_nt: TGTGCCAGCAGCTCGGGACTTCCCAGGGGCAATGAGCAGTTCTTC
cdr3_aa: CASSSGLPRGNEQFF

j_call: TRBJ1-1
clone_size: .
d_call: TRBD1
v_call: TRBV5-1
cdr3_length: 16
cdr3_nt: TGCGCCAGCAGCAGCAGACCTAGGGACAGCAGGGATGAAGCTTTCTTT
cdr3_aa: CASSSRPRDSRDEAFF

j_call: TRBJ2-3
clone_size: .
d_call: TRBD2
v_call: TRBV30
cdr3_length: 15
cdr3_nt: TGTGCCTGGACCGCCCCCAGCGGGGGACCAGATACGCAGTATTTT
cdr3_aa: CAWTAPSGGPDTQYF

j_call: TRBJ1-6
clone_size: .
d_call: TRBD1
v_call: TRBV30
cdr3_length: 15
cdr3_nt: TGTGCCTGGAGTGTATTGGGACAGGGAGGTTCACCCCTCCACTTT
cdr3_aa: CAWSVLGQGGSPLHF

j_call: TRBJ1-6
clone_size: .
d_call: .
v_call: TRBV30
cdr3_length: 13
cdr3_nt: TGTGCCTGGAGTGTGGACAATAATTCACCCCTCCACTTT
cdr3_aa: CAWSVDNNSPLHF

j_call: TRBJ2-3
clone_size: .
d_call: .
v_call: TRBV7-9
cdr3_length: 16
cdr3_nt: TGTGCCAGCAGCTTAGACGATGCGGGCCTCACAGATACGCAGTATTTT
cdr3_aa: CASSLDDAGLTDTQYF

j_call: TRBJ2-7
clone_size: .
d_call: TRBD1
v_call: TRBV13
cdr3_length: 15
cdr3_nt: TGTGCCAGCAGCTTAATGCGAACAGGGGGCCGCGAGCAGTACTTC
cdr3_aa: CASSLMRTGGREQYF

j_call: TRBJ2-1
clone_size: once
d_call: .
v_call: TRBV6-1
cdr3_length: 14
cdr3_nt: TGTGCCAGCAGGATCAATCGCGCCTACAATGAGCAGTTCTTC
cdr3_aa: CASRINRAYNEQFF

j_call: TRBJ2-7
clone_size: .
d_call: TRBD1
v_call: TRBV9
cdr3_length: 15
cdr3_nt: TGTGCCAGCAGCGTAGGCCCGGACAGGGCTTACGAGCAGTACTTC
cdr3_aa: CASSVGPDRAYEQYF

j_call: TRBJ2-3
clone_size: .
d_call: TRBD2
v_call: TRBV27
cdr3_length: 16
cdr3_nt: TGTGCCAGCAGCCCAGTAGCGGGGGAGAGCACAGATACGCAGTATTTT
cdr3_aa: CASSPVAGESTDTQYF

j_call: TRBJ1-2
clone_size: .
d_call: .
v_call: TRBV7-8
cdr3_length: 16
cdr3_nt: TGTGCCAGCAGCCGCTACCTGACCCGAAAGACCTATGGCTACACCTTC
cdr3_aa: CASSRYLTRKTYGYTF

j_call: TRBJ1-2
clone_size: .
d_call: .
v_call: TRBV27
cdr3_length: 13
cdr3_nt: TGTGCCAGCAGTCTGACAGGCTCGGATGGCTACACCTTC
cdr3_aa: CASSLTGSDGYTF

j_call: TRBJ2-7
clone_size: .
d_call: TRBD2
v_call: TRBV4-1
cdr3_length: 18
cdr3_nt: TGCGCCAGCAGCCTAAGCCCGGGACTAGCGGGGGGGGACTACGAGCAGTACTTC
cdr3_aa: CASSLSPGLAGGDYEQYF

j_call: TRBJ1-5
clone_size: .
d_call: TRBD1
v_call: TRBV28
cdr3_length: 14
cdr3_nt: TGTGCCAGCAGTTTACAGGGGGTTGGTCAGCCCCAGCATTTT
cdr3_aa: CASSLQGVGQPQHF

j_call: TRBJ1-2
clone_size: .
d_call: TRBD1
v_call: TRBV2
cdr3_length: 15
cdr3_nt: TGTGCCAGCAGTAAGGACAGGGTGGAATCCTATGGCTACACCTTC
cdr3_aa: CASSKDRVESYGYTF

j_call: TRBJ1-2
clone_size: .
d_call: .
v_call: TRBV19
cdr3_length: 16
cdr3_nt: TGTGCCAGTAGTCCATTCCCAAGTGGGGGACGCTATGGCTACACCTTC
cdr3_aa: CASSPFPSGGRYGYTF

j_call: TRBJ2-7
clone_size: .
d_call: .
v_call: TRBV5-4
cdr3_length: 15
cdr3_nt: TGTGCCAGCAGCTTCAGAGGGGGGACCCCCTACGAGCAGTACTTC
cdr3_aa: CASSFRGGTPYEQYF

j_call: TRBJ2-3
clone_size: .
d_call: .
v_call: TRBV7-9
cdr3_length: 14
cdr3_nt: TGTGCCAGCAGCTTCACATACGCCTCAGATACGCAGTATTTT
cdr3_aa: CASSFTYASDTQYF

j_call: TRBJ2-1
clone_size: .
d_call: TRBD2
v_call: TRBV13
cdr3_length: 15
cdr3_nt: TGTGCCAGCAGTTTCGCGGGAGAGTCCTACAATGAGCAGTTCTTC
cdr3_aa: CASSFAGESYNEQFF

j_call: TRBJ1-1
clone_size: .
d_call: .
v_call: TRBV7-6
cdr3_length: 13
cdr3_nt: TGTGCCAGCGGTCTGCTCGGTACGGCTGAAGCTTTCTTT
cdr3_aa: CASGLLGTAEAFF

j_call: TRBJ2-7
clone_size: .
d_call: TRBD2
v_call: TRBV29-1
cdr3_length: 15
cdr3_nt: TGCAGCGTTGAAGAGGCGGGAGGGAGCTCCTACGAGCAGTACTTC
cdr3_aa: CSVEEAGGSSYEQYF

j_call: TRBJ2-2
clone_size: .
d_call: .
v_call: TRBV6-5
cdr3_length: 16
cdr3_nt: TGTGCCAGCAGTTACTCGGAGCAGCTATACACCGGGGAGCTGTTTTTT
cdr3_aa: CASSYSEQLYTGELFF

j_call: TRBJ2-7
clone_size: .
d_call: TRBD1
v_call: TRBV4-3
cdr3_length: 16
cdr3_nt: TGCGCCAGCAGCCAAGATGCCCGGGACAGACCCTACGAGCAGTACTTC
cdr3_aa: CASSQDARDRPYEQYF

j_call: TRBJ1-6
clone_size: .
d_call: .
v_call: TRBV5-4
cdr3_length: 15
cdr3_nt: TGTGCCAGCAGCTTGGCCGGGGGGTTACGGTCACCCCTCCACTTT
cdr3_aa: CASSLAGGLRSPLHF

j_call: TRBJ2-2
clone_size: .
d_call: TRBD2
v_call: TRBV5-1
cdr3_length: 19
cdr3_nt: TGCGCCAGCAGCTTGGTGCTAGCGGGAGCATATTCGAACACCGGGGAGCTGTTTTTT
cdr3_aa: CASSLVLAGAYSNTGELFF

j_call: TRBJ1-1
clone_size: .
d_call: .
v_call: TRBV11-1
cdr3_length: 15
cdr3_nt: TGTGCCAGCAGCTTAGTCGGGGGCGAGGACACTGAAGCTTTCTTT
cdr3_aa: CASSLVGGEDTEAFF

j_call: TRBJ2-1
clone_size: .
d_call: .
v_call: TRBV5-1
cdr3_length: 11
cdr3_nt: TGCGCCAGCAGCTTCGGTTATGAGCAGTTCTTC
cdr3_aa: CASSFGYEQFF

j_call: TRBJ2-1
clone_size: .
d_call: .
v_call: TRBV5-4
cdr3_length: 15
cdr3_nt: TGTGCCAGCAGCTTGGTGGGTCCCCTGGGCAATGAGCAGTTCTTC
cdr3_aa: CASSLVGPLGNEQFF

j_call: TRBJ2-7
clone_size: .
d_call: .
v_call: TRBV5-6
cdr3_length: 13
cdr3_nt: TGTGCCAGCTCCCCGACGGATGGCTACGAGCAGTACTTC
cdr3_aa: CASSPTDGYEQYF

j_call: TRBJ2-5
clone_size: .
d_call: .
v_call: TRBV11-2
cdr3_length: 14
cdr3_nt: TGTGCCAGCAGCTTAAACGGGCCGGTGGAGACCCAGTACTTC
cdr3_aa: CASSLNGPVETQYF

j_call: TRBJ2-1
clone_size: .
d_call: TRBD2
v_call: TRBV6-6
cdr3_length: 14
cdr3_nt: TGTGCCAGCTCCAGCGGGGGATCCTATAATGAGCAGTTCTTC
cdr3_aa: CASSSGGSYNEQFF